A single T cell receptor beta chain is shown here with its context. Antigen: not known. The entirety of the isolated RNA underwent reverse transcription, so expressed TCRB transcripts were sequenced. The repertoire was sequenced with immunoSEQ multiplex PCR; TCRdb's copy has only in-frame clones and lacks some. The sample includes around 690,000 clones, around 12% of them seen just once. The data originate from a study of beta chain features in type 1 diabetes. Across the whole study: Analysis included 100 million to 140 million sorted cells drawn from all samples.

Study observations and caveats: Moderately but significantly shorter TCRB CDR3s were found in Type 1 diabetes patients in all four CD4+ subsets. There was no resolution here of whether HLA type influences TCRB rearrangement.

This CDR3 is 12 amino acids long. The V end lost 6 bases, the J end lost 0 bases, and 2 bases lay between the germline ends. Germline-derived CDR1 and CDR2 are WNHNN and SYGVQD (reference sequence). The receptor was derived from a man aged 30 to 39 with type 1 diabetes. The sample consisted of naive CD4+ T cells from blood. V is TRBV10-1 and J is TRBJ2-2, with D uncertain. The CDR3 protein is CASSPNTGELFF. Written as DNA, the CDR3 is TGCGCCAGCAGCCCGAACACCGGGGAGCTGTTTTTT.